The 21 T cell receptor beta chains below come from one sample, sequenced in a study of blood T cells in healthy people across ages. The authors ran a second PCR of about 6 to 11 cycles using a sample-barcoded 5' primer and a J-beta primer mix. MiXCR was run by TCRdb on the 5' RACE reads, yielding one entry per CDR3 protein. This table holds 650,000 to 800,000 distinct CDR3 sequences, 44% found once. Sequencing was performed on blood. These TCRs come from a man between 60 and 75 years old in good health.

This clonotype has a single count. V gene TRBV4-1 combines with J gene TRBJ2-5, with D possibly being TRBD1 (6 bases). With 0 bases removed from V and 11 bases from J, the gap between germline ends came to 25 bases. This CDR3 is built from 17 residues. Germline CDR1 is MGHRA and CDR2 is YSYEKL. CDR3 nucleotide sequence: TGCGCCAGCAGCCAAGATCATTTAGACAGGCTACTACGAGAGCAGTACTTC. This translates into CASSQDHLDRLLREQYF.

The chain combines TRBV12-3 or TRBV12-4 with TRBJ2-3; D gene ambiguous. CDR3 length: 13 residues. The V and J ends lost 5 bases and 4 bases respectively, with 10 bases between them. The CDR3 DNA is TGTGCCAGCAGTATTACTGGGGCAGATACGCAGTATTTT. It codes for CASSITGADTQYF.

The chain has TRBV4-3 and TRBJ2-2, with 9 bases that match TRBD1. Germline CDR1 is LGHNA and CDR2 is YSLEER. The V segment lost 4 bases and the J segment 5 bases; nucleotides outside the gene matches: 5. CDR3 length: 15 amino acids. The CDR3 sequence: CASSLGQGQTGELFF. The CDR3 DNA reads as TGCGCCAGCAGCCTAGGACAGGGGCAAACCGGGGAGCTGTTTTTT.

Written as DNA, the CDR3 is TGTGCCAGCAGTTACTCCATTGGGCCCGTTCAGGACTATGGCTACACCTTC. This gives the protein CASSYSIGPVQDYGYTF. V gene TRBV6-2 or TRBV6-3 combines with J gene TRBJ1-2; D is unclear. Germline V gene sequence: CDR1 MNHEY, CDR2 SVGEGT. V was cut by 0 bases and J by 3 bases, with 17 bases left in between. This CDR3 is built from 17 residues.

The chain employs TRBV25-1 and TRBJ2-3; D is unresolved. The V and J ends lost 2 bases and 2 bases respectively, with 5 bases between them. Looked up from germline, CDR1 is MGHDK and CDR2 is SYGVNS. The CDR3 covers 13 residues. The CDR3 region is CASSERTTDTQYF. Here the CDR3 DNA reads TGTGCCAGCAGTGAAAGAACCACAGATACGCAGTATTTT.

This clonotype appeared a few times. The chain carries TRBV7-2 and TRBJ2-1, with TRBD2 identical over 13 bases. Trimming took 6 bases from V and 12 from J; bases not matched to a gene: 11. Germline CDR1 is SGHTA and CDR2 is FQGNSA. The CDR3 loop spans 15 amino acids. In DNA, the CDR3 is TGTGCCAGCAGTTATAGCACTAGCGGGGGGGCAGGGCAGTTCTTC. Amino acid sequence: CASSYSTSGGAGQFF.

The chain uses TRBV20-1 and TRBJ1-5; D uncertain. The CDR3 sequence is 15 residues long. Germline V gives CDR1 DFQATT, CDR2 SNEGSKA (reference sequence). Trimming removed 1 base at V and 1 base at J, with 11 bases between. The CDR3 reads CSARGTGISNQPQHF. In DNA, the CDR3 is TGCAGTGCTAGAGGGACGGGTATCAGCAATCAGCCCCAGCATTTT.

There are a few counts of this clonotype. The J gene is TRBJ2-7, the V gene TRBV20-1; D may be TRBD1 (5 bases). Per the germline V gene, CDR1 is DFQATT and CDR2 is SNEGSKA (reference sequence). The CDR3 length is 13 residues. Between the trimmed V and J ends, which lost 6 bases and 1 base, there was a span of 13 bases. CDR3 DNA sequence: TGCAGTGCCCTGACAGTAGGATCCTACGAGCAGTACTTC. This gives the protein CSALTVGSYEQYF.

The genes are TRBV6-6 and TRBJ2-7; 7 bases map to TRBD1. V lost 6 bases, J lost 7 bases, and 15 bases stayed unmatched. Per the germline V gene, CDR1 is MNHNY and CDR2 is SVGAGI (reference sequence). The CDR3 is made up of 15 amino acids. The CDR3: CASRLRDSLFNEQYF. DNA of the CDR3: TGTGCCAGCAGACTCCGGGACAGCCTTTTCAATGAGCAGTACTTC.

This clonotype has only a few counts. V is TRBV7-2 and J is TRBJ2-7; D remains ambiguous. This CDR3 has 13 amino acids. Trimming cost V 3 bases and J 3 bases, with 9 bases left between them. The germline CDR1 and CDR2 sequences are SGHTA and FQGNSA. The CDR3 spells CASSLTQNYEQYF. As DNA, the CDR3 is TGTGCCAGCAGCTTGACACAGAACTACGAGCAGTACTTC.

The chain carries TRBV7-6 and TRBJ1-2; 7 bases map to TRBD1. Per germline, CDR1 SGHVS and CDR2 FNYEAQ. This CDR3 region has 15 residues. Trimming at V came to 4 bases and at J to 4 bases, leaving 9 bases not matched to a gene. CDR3 sequence: CASSYRTGAFYGYTF. CDR3 bases: TGTGCCAGCAGCTACCGGACAGGAGCTTTCTATGGCTACACCTTC.

The chain links TRBV30 to TRBJ1-1, with TRBD1 matching over 10 bases. The germline V gene has CDR1 GTSNPN and CDR2 SVGIG (reference sequence). This CDR3 spans 14 amino acids. The J segment lost 4 bases and the V segment lost 2 bases, leaving 4 bases of the junction unmatched. The CDR3 reads CAWSSGQGGTEAFF. The CDR3 DNA is TGTGCCTGGAGTTCAGGACAGGGGGGCACTGAAGCTTTCTTT.

The chain has TRBV12-3 or TRBV12-4 and TRBJ2-3, with TRBD2 matching over 7 bases. J was trimmed by 2 bases and V by 6 bases; bases with no gene match: 5. CDR3 length equals 14 residues. This CDR3 is CASRGGIPTDTQYF. CDR3 nucleotide sequence: TGTGCCAGCAGGGGGGGGATTCCCACAGATACGCAGTATTTT.

V gene TRBV20-1 combines with J gene TRBJ2-7; tentative D call: TRBD2 (5 bases). The germline V gene encodes CDR1 DFQATT and CDR2 SNEGSKA (reference sequence). This CDR3 comprises 14 residues. Trimming shortened V by 3 bases and J by 1 base, and 13 bases separated the two germline ends. The CDR3 bases are TGCAGTGCTAGTATGCGGGCAGTATCCTACGAGCAGTACTTC. This codes for CSASMRAVSYEQYF.

The V and J genes are TRBV3-1 and TRBJ2-2; D is unresolved. The CDR3 spans 15 residues. With 0 bases removed from V and 5 bases from J, the gap between germline ends came to 10 bases. Germline V gene sequence: CDR1 LGHDT, CDR2 YNNKEL (reference sequence). The CDR3 region is CASSQDFGRTGELFF. CDR3 nucleotide sequence: TGTGCCAGCAGCCAAGACTTTGGGCGAACCGGGGAGCTGTTTTTT.

Many counts were recorded for this clonotype. The rearrangement uses TRBV11-2 and TRBJ1-6; unclear D gene. V shed 7 bases and J shed 9 bases, with 13 bases lying between them. CDR1 and CDR2 (germline): SGHAT, FQNNGV. The length of the CDR3 is 13 residues. The DNA for the CDR3 is TGTGCCAGCAACGCGATGGCTAGTTCACCCCTCCACTTT. It yields the protein CASNAMASSPLHF. Based on the CDR3 plus reference TRBV11-2 and TRBJ1-6, the full variable domain is EAGVAQSPRYKIIEKRQSVAFWCNPISGHATLYWYQQILGQGPKLLIQFQNNGVVDDSQLPKDRFSAERLKGVDSTLKIQPAKLEDSAVYLCASNAMASSPLHFGNGTRLTVT.

The chain is built from TRBV15 and TRBJ2-5; 13 bases fit TRBD2. The V gene end was trimmed by 1 base and the J gene end by 3 bases; junction bases not matched to a gene: 8. The CDR3 is 18 residues long. Germline V gene sequence: CDR1 LNHNV, CDR2 YYDKDF (reference sequence). The CDR3 sequence: CATSRGRIGTSGEETQYF. The CDR3 DNA sequence: TGTGCCACCAGCAGAGGACGGATCGGGACTAGCGGGGAAGAGACCCAGTACTTC. Supplemented by reference TRBV15 and TRBJ2-5, the full variable domain reads DAMVIQNPRYQVTQFGKPVTLSCSQTLNHNVMYWYQQKSSQAPKLLFHYYDKDFNNEADTPDNFQSRRPNTSFCFLDIRSPGLGDTAMYLCATSRGRIGTSGEETQYFGPGTRLLVL.

The chain has TRBV9 and TRBJ2-7; the match to TRBD1 covers 7 bases. The germline CDR1 and CDR2 sequences are SGDLS and YYNGEE. The CDR3 totals 15 residues. J gave up 4 bases and V 3 bases, and 10 bases lay outside the gene matches. The CDR3 loop reads CASSAGTVGVYEQYF. The CDR3 coding sequence is TGTGCCAGCAGCGCGGGGACAGTAGGTGTTTACGAGCAGTACTTC.

The sample holds a few counts of this clonotype. The V and J genes are TRBV12-3 or TRBV12-4 and TRBJ2-3; 9 nucleotides agree with TRBD2. V was clipped by 6 bases and J by 2 bases; unmatched bases: 3. The CDR3 sequence is 14 residues long. The CDR3 here is CASRLAGTTDTQYF. Here the CDR3 DNA reads TGTGCCAGCAGGCTAGCGGGGACCACAGATACGCAGTATTTT.

The V call is TRBV27, the J call TRBJ1-5, with D maybe TRBD1 (6 bases). This CDR3 is 14 amino acids long. With 4 bases removed from V and 2 bases from J, the gap between germline ends came to 9 bases. The V gene's germline CDR1 is MNHEY and CDR2 SMNVEV (reference sequence). The CDR3 DNA sequence: TGTGCCAGCAGTTCACAGGGTCGCAATCAGCCCCAGCATTTT. This translates into CASSSQGRNQPQHF.

The CDR3 DNA reads TGTGCCAGCAGTTTCGGGACGGACAACACCGGGGAGCTGTTTTTT. This codes for CASSFGTDNTGELFF. This chain links TRBV27 with TRBJ2-2; D is tentatively TRBD1 or TRBD2 (5 bases each). Germline lookup yields CDR1 MNHEY and CDR2 SMNVEV (reference sequence). V gave up 3 bases and J gave up 2 bases, with 10 bases separating them. The CDR3 is 15 amino acids.